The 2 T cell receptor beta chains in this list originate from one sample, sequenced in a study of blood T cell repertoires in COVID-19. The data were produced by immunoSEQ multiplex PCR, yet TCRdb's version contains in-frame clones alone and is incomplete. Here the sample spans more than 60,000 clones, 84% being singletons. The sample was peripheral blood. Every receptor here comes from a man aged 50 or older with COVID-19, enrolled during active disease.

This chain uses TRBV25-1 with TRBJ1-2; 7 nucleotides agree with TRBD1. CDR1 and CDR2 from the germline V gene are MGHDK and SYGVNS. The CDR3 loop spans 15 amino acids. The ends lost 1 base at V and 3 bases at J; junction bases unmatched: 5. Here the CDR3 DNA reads TGTGCCAGCAGTGAATTGCAGGGGGTTGACTATGGCTACACCTTC. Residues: CASSELQGVDYGYTF.

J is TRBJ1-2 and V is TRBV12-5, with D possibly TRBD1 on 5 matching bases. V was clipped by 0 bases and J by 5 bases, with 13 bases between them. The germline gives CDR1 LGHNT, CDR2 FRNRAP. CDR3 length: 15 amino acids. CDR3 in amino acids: CASGLVLGQSYGYTF. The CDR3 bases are TGTGCTAGTGGTTTGGTATTGGGGCAGTCGTATGGCTACACCTTC.